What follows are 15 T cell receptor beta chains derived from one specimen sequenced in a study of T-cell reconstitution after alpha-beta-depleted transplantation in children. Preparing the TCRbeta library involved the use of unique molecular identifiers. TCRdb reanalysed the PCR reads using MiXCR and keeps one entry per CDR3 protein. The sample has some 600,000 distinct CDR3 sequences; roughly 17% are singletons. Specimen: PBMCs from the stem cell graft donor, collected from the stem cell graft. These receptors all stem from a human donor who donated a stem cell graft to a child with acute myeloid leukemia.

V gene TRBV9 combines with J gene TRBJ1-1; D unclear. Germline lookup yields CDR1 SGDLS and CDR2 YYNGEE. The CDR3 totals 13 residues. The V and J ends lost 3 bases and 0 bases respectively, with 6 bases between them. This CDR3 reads CASSALMNTEAFF. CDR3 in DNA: TGTGCCAGCAGCGCCCTTATGAACACTGAAGCTTTCTTT. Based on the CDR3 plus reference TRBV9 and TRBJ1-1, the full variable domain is DSGVTQTPKHLITATGQRVTLRCSPRSGDLSVYWYQQSLDQGLQFLIQYYNGEERAKGNILERFSAQQFPDLHSELNLSSLELGDSALYFCASSALMNTEAFFGQGTRLTVV.

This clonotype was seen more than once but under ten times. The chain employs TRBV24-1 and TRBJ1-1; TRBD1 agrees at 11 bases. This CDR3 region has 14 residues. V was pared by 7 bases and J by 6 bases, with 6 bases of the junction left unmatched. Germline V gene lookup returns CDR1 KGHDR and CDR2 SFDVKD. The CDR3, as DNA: TGTGCCACCAGGAGGACAGGGGGCGCCGCTGAAGCTTTCTTT. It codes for CATRRTGGAAEAFF.

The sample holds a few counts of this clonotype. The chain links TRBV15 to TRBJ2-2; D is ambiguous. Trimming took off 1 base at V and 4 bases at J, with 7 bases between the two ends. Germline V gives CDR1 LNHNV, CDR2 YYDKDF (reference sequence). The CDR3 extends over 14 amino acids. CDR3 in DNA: TGTGCCACCAGCAGAGTGGCTGGCACCGGGGAGCTGTTTTTT. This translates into CATSRVAGTGELFF.

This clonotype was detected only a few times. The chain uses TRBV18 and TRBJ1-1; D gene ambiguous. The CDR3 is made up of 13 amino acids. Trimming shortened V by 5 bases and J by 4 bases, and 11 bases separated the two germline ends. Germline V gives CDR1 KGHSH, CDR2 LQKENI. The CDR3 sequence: CASSAGRGTEAFF. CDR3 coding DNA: TGTGCCAGCTCAGCGGGCCGGGGCACTGAAGCTTTCTTT.

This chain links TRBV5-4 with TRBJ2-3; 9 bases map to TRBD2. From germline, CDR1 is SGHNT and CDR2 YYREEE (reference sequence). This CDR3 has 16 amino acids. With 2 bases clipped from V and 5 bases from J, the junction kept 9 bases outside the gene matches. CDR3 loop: CASSFSGGGAGDTQYF. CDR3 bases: TGTGCCAGCAGCTTTTCCGGCGGGGGGGCTGGAGATACGCAGTATTTT.

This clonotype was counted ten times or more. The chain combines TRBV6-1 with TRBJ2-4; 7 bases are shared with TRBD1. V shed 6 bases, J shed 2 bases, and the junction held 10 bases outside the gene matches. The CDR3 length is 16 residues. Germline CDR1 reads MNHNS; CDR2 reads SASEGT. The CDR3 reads CASRTDRDLSKNIQYF. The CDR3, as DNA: TGTGCCAGCAGGACCGACAGGGATTTGTCCAAAAACATTCAGTACTTC.

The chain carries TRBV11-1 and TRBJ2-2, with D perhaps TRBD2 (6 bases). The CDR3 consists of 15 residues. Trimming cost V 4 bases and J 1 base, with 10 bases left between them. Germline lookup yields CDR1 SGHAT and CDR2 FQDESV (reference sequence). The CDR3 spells CASSSLALNTGELFF. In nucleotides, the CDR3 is TGTGCCAGCAGCTCACTAGCCCTGAACACCGGGGAGCTGTTTTTT.

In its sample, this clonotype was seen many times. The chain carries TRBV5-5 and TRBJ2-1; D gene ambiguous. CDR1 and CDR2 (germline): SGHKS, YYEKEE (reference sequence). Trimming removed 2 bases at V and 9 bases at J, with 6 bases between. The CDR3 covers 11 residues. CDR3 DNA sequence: TGTGCCAGCAGCTTAAATCCTGAGCAGTTCTTC. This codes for CASSLNPEQFF.

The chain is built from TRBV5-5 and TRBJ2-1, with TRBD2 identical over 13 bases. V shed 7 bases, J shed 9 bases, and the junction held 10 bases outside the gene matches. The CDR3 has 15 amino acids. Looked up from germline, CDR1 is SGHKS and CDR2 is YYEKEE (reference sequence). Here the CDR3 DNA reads TGTGCCAGCGGGTCTACTAGCGGGGGGGCCCTTGAGCAGTTCTTC. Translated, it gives CASGSTSGGALEQFF.

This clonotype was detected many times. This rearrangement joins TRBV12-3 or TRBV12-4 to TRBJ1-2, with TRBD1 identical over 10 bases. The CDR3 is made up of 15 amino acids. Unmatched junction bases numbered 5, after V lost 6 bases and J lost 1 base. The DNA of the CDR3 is TGTGCCAGCAGGCGGACAGGGGGGCATAACTATGGCTACACCTTC. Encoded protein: CASRRTGGHNYGYTF.

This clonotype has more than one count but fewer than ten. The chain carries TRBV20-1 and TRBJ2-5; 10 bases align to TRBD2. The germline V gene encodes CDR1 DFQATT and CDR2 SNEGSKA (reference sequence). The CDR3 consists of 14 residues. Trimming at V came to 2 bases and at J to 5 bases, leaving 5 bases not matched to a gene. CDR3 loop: CSARLLAGVETQYF. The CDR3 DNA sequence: TGCAGTGCTAGACTTCTAGCGGGGGTGGAGACCCAGTACTTC.

The CDR3 bases are TGCGCCAGCAGCCTGGGACAGGGTTATGGAAAACTGTTTTTT. This encodes CASSLGQGYGKLFF. The chain combines TRBV4-3 with TRBJ1-4; 9 bases fit TRBD1. Germline-derived CDR1 and CDR2 are LGHNA and YSLEER. The junction had 7 bases not matched to a gene; V was cut back by 4 bases and J by 10 bases. The CDR3 is made up of 14 amino acids.

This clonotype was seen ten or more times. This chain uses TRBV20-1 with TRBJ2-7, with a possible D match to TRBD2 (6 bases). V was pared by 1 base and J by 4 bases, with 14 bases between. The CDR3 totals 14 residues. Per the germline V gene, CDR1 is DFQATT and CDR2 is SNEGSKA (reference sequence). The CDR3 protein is CSARVASGDYEQYF. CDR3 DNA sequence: TGCAGTGCTAGAGTCGCATCGGGGGATTACGAGCAGTACTTC.

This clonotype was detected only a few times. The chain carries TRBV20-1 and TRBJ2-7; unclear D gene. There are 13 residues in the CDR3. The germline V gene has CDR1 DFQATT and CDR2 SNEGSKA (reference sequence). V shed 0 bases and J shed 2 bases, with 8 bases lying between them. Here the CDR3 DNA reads TGCAGTGCTAGAGATTTGGCAGCCTACGAGCAGTACTTC. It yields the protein CSARDLAAYEQYF.

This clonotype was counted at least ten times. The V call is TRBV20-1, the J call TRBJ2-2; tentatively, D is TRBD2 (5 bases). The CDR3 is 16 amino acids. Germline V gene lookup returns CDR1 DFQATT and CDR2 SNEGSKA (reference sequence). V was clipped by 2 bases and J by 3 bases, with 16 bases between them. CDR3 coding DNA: TGCAGTGCTAGAAACCCCGGGAAAGGGTACACCGGGGAGCTGTTTTTT. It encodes CSARNPGKGYTGELFF.